The present T cell receptor (beta chain) was sequenced within a study of blood T cell repertoires in COVID-19. In the study overall: The study drew acute and convalescent COVID-19 samples from the United States, Italy and Spain. Sources were T cells, B-cell-depleted T cells, or PBMCs; the material itself was cDNA or gDNA.

Trimming removed 0 bases at V and 5 bases at J, with 8 bases between. The germline gives CDR1 GTSNPN, CDR2 SVGIG (reference sequence). The CDR3 loop spans 13 amino acids. In the authors' methods: Estimation of nucleated cell counts was performed using reference gene primer amplification. Profiling relied on immunoSEQ multiplex PCR, and the TCRdb table lists in-frame clones only, not all of them. Clone size and V and J calls were adopted from that table, with D and trimming inferred from the DNA. The sample consists of approximately 170,000 clones, 86% of them appearing once. Patients of the Seattle cohort, enrolled during active infection, were followed longitudinally.

The V gene is TRBV30, the J gene TRBJ1-5; D possibly corresponds to TRBD1 (5 bases). The sequenced sample consisted of peripheral blood. This TCR was sampled from a woman aged 55 to 70 with COVID-19, enrolled during active disease. The CDR3 loop is CAWSVWGDQPQHF. The CDR3 coding sequence is TGTGCCTGGAGTGTATGGGGGGATCAGCCCCAGCATTTT.